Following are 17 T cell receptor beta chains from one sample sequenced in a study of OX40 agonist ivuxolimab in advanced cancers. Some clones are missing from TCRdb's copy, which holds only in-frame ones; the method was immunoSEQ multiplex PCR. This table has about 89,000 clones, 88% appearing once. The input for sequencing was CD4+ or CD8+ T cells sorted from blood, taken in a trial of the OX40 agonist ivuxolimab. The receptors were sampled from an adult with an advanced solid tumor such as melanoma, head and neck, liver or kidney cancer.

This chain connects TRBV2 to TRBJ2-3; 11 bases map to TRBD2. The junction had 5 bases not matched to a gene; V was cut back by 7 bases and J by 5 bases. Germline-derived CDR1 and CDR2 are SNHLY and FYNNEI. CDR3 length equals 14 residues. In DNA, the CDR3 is TGTGCCAGCACTGTCCTAGCGGGGGGAGATACGCAGTATTTT. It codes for CASTVLAGGDTQYF.

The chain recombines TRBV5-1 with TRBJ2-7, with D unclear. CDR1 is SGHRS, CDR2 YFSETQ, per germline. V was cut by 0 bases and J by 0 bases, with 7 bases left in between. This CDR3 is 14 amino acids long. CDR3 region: CASSLAVSSYEQYF. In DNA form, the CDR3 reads TGCGCCAGCAGCTTGGCTGTAAGCTCCTACGAGCAGTACTTC. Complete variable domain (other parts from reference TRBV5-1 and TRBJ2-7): KAGVTQTPRYLIKTRGQQVTLSCSPISGHRSVSWYQQTPGQGLQFLFEYFSETQRNKGNFPGRFSGRQFSNSRSEMNVSTLELGDSALYLCASSLAVSSYEQYFGPGTRLTVT.

The CDR3 reads CASSLARGAGGELFF. The CDR3 nucleotides are TGTGCCAGCAGCTTGGCCCGGGGGGCCGGTGGGGAGCTGTTTTTT. This chain connects TRBV5-4 to TRBJ2-2; the D gene is possibly TRBD2 (7 bases). Trimming stripped 0 bases from V and 8 bases from J, with 14 bases between. Per germline, CDR1 SGHNT and CDR2 YYREEE (reference sequence). This CDR3 comprises 15 residues.

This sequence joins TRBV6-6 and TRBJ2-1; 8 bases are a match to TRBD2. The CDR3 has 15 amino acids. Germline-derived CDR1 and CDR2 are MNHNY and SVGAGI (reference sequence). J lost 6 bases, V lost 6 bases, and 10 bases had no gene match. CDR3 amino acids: CASSSGTSFSNEQFF. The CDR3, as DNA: TGTGCCAGCAGCTCCGGGACTAGTTTCTCCAATGAGCAGTTCTTC.

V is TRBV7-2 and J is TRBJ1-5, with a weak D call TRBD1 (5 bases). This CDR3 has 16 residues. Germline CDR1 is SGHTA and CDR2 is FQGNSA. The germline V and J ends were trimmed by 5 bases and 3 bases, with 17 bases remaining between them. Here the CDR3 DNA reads TGTGCCAGCAGCGTGGGACCACGGAACATCAATCAGCCCCAGCATTTT. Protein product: CASSVGPRNINQPQHF.

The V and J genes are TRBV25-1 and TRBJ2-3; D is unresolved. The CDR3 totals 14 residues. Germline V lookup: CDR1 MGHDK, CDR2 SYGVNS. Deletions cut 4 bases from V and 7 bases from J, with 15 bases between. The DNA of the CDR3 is TGTGCCAGCAGTGCGGCTTTTTCGGTGAATACGCAGTATTTT. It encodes CASSAAFSVNTQYF.

In DNA form, the CDR3 reads TGTGCCAGCAGCTTGGGGGGGGCCAGCACAGATACGCAGTATTTT. Translated, it gives CASSLGGASTDTQYF. The chain combines TRBV5-4 with TRBJ2-3; either TRBD1 or TRBD2 may supply D (6 bases each). The CDR3 contains 15 residues. Germline values: CDR1 SGHNT, CDR2 YYREEE (reference sequence). Trimming left V 0 bases short and J 0 bases short, with 8 bases between.

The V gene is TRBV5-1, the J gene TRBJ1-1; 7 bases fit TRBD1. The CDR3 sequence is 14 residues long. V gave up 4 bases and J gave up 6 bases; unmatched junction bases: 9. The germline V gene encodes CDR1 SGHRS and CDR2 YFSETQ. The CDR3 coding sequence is TGCGCCAGCAGCCCTATTGGGGGGACAGCTGAAGCTTTCTTT. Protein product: CASSPIGGTAEAFF.

CDR3 residues: CASSPRRMDEQFF. In DNA form, the CDR3 reads TGTGCCAGCAGCCCAAGGCGCATGGATGAGCAGTTCTTC. The gene calls are TRBV7-9 and TRBJ2-1; D ambiguous. Germline V gene sequence: CDR1 SEHNR, CDR2 FQNEAQ (reference sequence). This CDR3 has 13 amino acids. V dropped 5 bases and J dropped 8 bases, with 13 bases sitting between them.

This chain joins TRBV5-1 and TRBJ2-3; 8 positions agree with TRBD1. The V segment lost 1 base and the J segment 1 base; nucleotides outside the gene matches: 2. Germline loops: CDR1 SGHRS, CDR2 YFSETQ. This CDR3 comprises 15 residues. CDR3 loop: CASSLRGQGTDTQYF. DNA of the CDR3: TGCGCCAGCAGCTTGCGGGGACAGGGCACAGATACGCAGTATTTT.

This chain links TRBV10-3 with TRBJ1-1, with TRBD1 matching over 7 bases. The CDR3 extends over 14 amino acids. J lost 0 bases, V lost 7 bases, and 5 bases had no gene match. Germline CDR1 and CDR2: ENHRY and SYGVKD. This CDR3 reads CAITGTAMNTEAFF. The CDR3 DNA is TGTGCCATCACCGGGACAGCCATGAACACTGAAGCTTTCTTT.

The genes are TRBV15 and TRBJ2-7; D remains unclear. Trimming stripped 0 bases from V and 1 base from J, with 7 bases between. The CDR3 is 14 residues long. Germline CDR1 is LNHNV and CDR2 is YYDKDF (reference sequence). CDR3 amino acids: CATSRDRTSYEQYF. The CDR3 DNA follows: TGTGCCACCAGCAGAGACCGGACGTCCTACGAGCAGTACTTC.

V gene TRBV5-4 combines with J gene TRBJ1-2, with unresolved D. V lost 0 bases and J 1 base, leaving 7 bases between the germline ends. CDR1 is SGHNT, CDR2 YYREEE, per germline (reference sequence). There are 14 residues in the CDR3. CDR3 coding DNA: TGTGCCAGCAGCTTGGGGGCCTTTAACTATGGCTACACCTTC. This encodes CASSLGAFNYGYTF.

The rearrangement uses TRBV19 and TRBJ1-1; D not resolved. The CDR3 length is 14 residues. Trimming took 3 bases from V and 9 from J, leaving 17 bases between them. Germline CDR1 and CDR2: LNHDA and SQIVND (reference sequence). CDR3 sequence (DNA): TGTGCCAGTAGTATTGGGGAAAGTAGAGGGAAAGCTTTCTTT. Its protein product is CASSIGESRGKAFF.

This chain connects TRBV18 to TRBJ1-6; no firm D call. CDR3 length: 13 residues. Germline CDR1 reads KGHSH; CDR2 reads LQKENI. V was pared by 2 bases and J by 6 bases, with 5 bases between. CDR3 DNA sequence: TGTGCCAGCTCACCAGGTCTTAATTCACCCCTCCACTTT. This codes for CASSPGLNSPLHF.

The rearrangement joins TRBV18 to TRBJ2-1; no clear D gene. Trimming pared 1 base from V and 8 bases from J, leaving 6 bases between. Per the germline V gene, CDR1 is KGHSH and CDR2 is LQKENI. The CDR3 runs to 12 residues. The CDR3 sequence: CASSPRRDEQFF. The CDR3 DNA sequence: TGTGCCAGCTCACCACGCAGAGATGAGCAGTTCTTC.

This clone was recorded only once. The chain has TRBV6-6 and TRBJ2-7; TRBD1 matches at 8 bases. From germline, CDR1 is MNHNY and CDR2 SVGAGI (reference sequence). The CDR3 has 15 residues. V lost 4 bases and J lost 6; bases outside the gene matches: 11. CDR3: CASSFGQGLEGEQYF. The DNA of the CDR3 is TGTGCCAGCAGTTTCGGACAGGGCCTTGAGGGCGAGCAGTACTTC.